The clone carrying this T cell receptor (beta chain) has a handful of counts. A much bigger clone sits one base away, suggesting this may be a read error. This record comes from a study of tumor and adjacent non-tumor tissue in lung cancer. This CDR3 has 13 amino acids. Germline lookup yields CDR1 DFQATT and CDR2 SNEGSKA (reference sequence). Three rounds of nested PCR, following a modified ARM-PCR protocol, produced the TCRbeta library. Via MiXCR, TCRdb re-called the multiplex PCR reads, giving one row per CDR3 protein. The sample includes 85,000 to 130,000 distinct CDR3 sequences, roughly two thirds of them seen just once. This sample's RNA came from whole unsorted tissue. This non-tumor lung sample came from over 3 cm beyond the tumor edge.

What was sequenced was distant non-tumor lung tissue. The origin of this receptor is a man in his thirties or forties with non-small cell lung cancer. The chain uses TRBV20-1 and TRBJ1-5, with D possibly matching TRBD1 (5 bases). The CDR3 DNA is TGCAGTGTTAGAGGAACGGGGGTGGGGCCCCAGCATTTT. This codes for CSVRGTGVGPQHF.